The 27 T cell receptor beta chains given below trace back to one sample, sequenced in a study of blood T cell repertoires in COVID-19. This table comes from immunoSEQ multiplex PCR, and its TCRdb copy is limited to in-frame clones, with some not included. The sample has about 76,000 clones; around 70% are singletons. Sequencing used peripheral blood. The receptors stem from a man in his 70s with acute or convalescent COVID-19.

The DNA of the CDR3 is TGTGCCAGCTCCGGGGGGTTGTTTAGCAATCAGCCCCAGCATTTT. Translating gives CASSGGLFSNQPQHF. J is TRBJ1-5 and V is TRBV5-8; a weak D match, TRBD1 (5 bases). The length of the CDR3 is 15 residues. Per the germline V gene, CDR1 is SGHTS and CDR2 is YDEGEE. V lost 7 bases to trimming and J lost 0 bases, with 14 bases between them.

This clone was detected a few times. The V gene is TRBV5-1, the J gene TRBJ2-7; D gene uncertain. Trimming removed 0 bases at V and 3 bases at J, with 4 bases between. Per the germline V gene, CDR1 is SGHRS and CDR2 is YFSETQ. There are 12 residues in the CDR3. The CDR3 reads CASSLDYYEQYF. For the CDR3, the DNA is TGCGCCAGCAGCTTGGATTACTACGAGCAGTACTTC.

V usage is TRBV6-5 and J usage is TRBJ2-1; 9 positions agree with TRBD1. The CDR3 runs to 15 residues. The germline gives CDR1 MNHEY, CDR2 SVGAGI. V gave up 4 bases and J gave up 4 bases; unmatched junction bases: 5. In nucleotides, the CDR3 is TGTGCCAGCAGTTCTACCGGGACAGGGTACAATGAGCAGTTCTTC. As protein: CASSSTGTGYNEQFF.

The chain uses TRBV9 and TRBJ1-3, with 7 positions matching TRBD1. With V trimmed by 0 bases and J by 0 bases, 15 bases remained unmatched. Germline V gene data show CDR1 as SGDLS and CDR2 as YYNGEE. The CDR3 has 20 residues. CDR3 protein: CASSVVLPTGLSDSGNTIYF. For the CDR3, the DNA is TGTGCCAGCAGCGTAGTCCTGCCGACAGGGTTAAGCGACTCTGGAAACACCATATATTTT. Based on the CDR3 plus reference TRBV9 and TRBJ1-3, the full variable domain is DSGVTQTPKHLITATGQRVTLRCSPRSGDLSVYWYQQSLDQGLQFLIQYYNGEERAKGNILERFSAQQFPDLHSELNLSSLELGDSALYFCASSVVLPTGLSDSGNTIYFGEGSWLTVV.

DNA for the CDR3: TGCAGTGCAACGGGACAGTATTTT. This translates into CSATGQYF. This chain connects TRBV20-1 to TRBJ2-3; weak D call: TRBD2 (5 bases). The CDR3 consists of 8 residues. Per the germline V gene, CDR1 is DFQATT and CDR2 is SNEGSKA (reference sequence). Trimming cost V 6 bases and J 12 bases, with 7 bases left between them.

This rearrangement joins TRBV9 to TRBJ2-1, with TRBD2 matching 11 bases. CDR1 and CDR2 from the germline V gene are SGDLS and YYNGEE. The CDR3 is 16 residues long. V shed 4 bases, J shed 4 bases, and the junction held 7 bases outside the gene matches. CDR3 nucleotides: TGTGCCAGCAGCCCCCGACTAGCGGGAATTTACAATGAGCAGTTCTTC. Translating it yields CASSPRLAGIYNEQFF.

The gene calls are TRBV6-6 and TRBJ1-5, with 7 bases lining up with TRBD1. From germline, CDR1 is MNHNY and CDR2 SVGAGI (reference sequence). J lost 3 bases, V lost 5 bases, and 1 base had no gene match. The CDR3 consists of 13 residues. The CDR3: CASSGQDNQPQHF. CDR3 DNA sequence: TGTGCCAGCAGTGGACAGGACAATCAGCCCCAGCATTTT.

The CDR3 protein is CASSPGVAGGKLGHNEQFF. The CDR3 bases are TGTGCCAGCAGCCCCGGAGTAGCGGGAGGAAAATTGGGGCACAATGAGCAGTTCTTC. This chain uses TRBV7-6 with TRBJ2-1, with TRBD2 identical over 10 bases. Germline V gene sequence: CDR1 SGHVS, CDR2 FNYEAQ. The CDR3 runs to 19 residues. V shed 5 bases and J 5 bases; nucleotides not matched to a gene: 18. The whole variable domain, remainder taken from reference TRBV7-6 and TRBJ2-1, is GAGVSQSPRYKVTKRGQDVALRCDPISGHVSLYWYRQALGQGPEFLTYFNYEAQQDKSGLPNDRFSAERPEGSISTLTIQRTEQRDSAMYRCASSPGVAGGKLGHNEQFFGPGTRLTVL.

The V gene is TRBV6-4, the J gene TRBJ1-5; D may be TRBD1 (5 bases). The CDR3 spans 19 residues. V was shortened by 2 bases and J by 1 base, with 21 bases between the two germline ends. Per germline, CDR1 MRHNA and CDR2 SNTAGT. The CDR3 nucleotides are TGTGCCAGCAGTGACGGGCAGGGAATCAAAGTTCAAAGCAATCAGCCCCAGCATTTT. Translating it yields CASSDGQGIKVQSNQPQHF.

V gene TRBV28 combines with J gene TRBJ2-7, with 7 bases matching TRBD1. V was clipped by 6 bases and J by 5 bases; unmatched bases: 10. The CDR3 runs 14 residues. Germline V gene lookup returns CDR1 MDHEN and CDR2 SYDVKM. In DNA form, the CDR3 reads TGTGCCAGCAGCAACCCCACAGGGGCCGACGAGCAGTACTTC. Its translation: CASSNPTGADEQYF.

V gene TRBV4-3 combines with J gene TRBJ2-1; TRBD2 is a possible D gene (6 bases). This CDR3 is built from 15 residues. V was clipped by 1 base and J by 6 bases, with 13 bases between them. CDR1 and CDR2 from the germline V gene are LGHNA and YSLEER. CDR3 loop: CASSQGAGLFNEQFF. The CDR3 coding sequence is TGCGCCAGCAGCCAAGGAGCGGGCCTTTTCAATGAGCAGTTCTTC.

The rearrangement uses TRBV28 and TRBJ2-6; 8 bases fit TRBD1. Germline lookup yields CDR1 MDHEN and CDR2 SYDVKM. Trimming at V came to 6 bases and at J to 0 bases, leaving 10 bases not matched to a gene. The CDR3 covers 18 residues. CDR3 in amino acids: CASRLAGTGPSGANVLTF. CDR3 DNA sequence: TGTGCCAGCAGGCTCGCTGGGACAGGACCCTCTGGGGCCAACGTCCTGACTTTC.

This chain connects TRBV7-3 to TRBJ2-5; D might be TRBD2 (6 bases). Per the germline V gene, CDR1 is SGHTA and CDR2 is FQGTGA. Trimming stripped 3 bases from V and 4 bases from J, with 15 bases between. This CDR3 has 15 residues. The CDR3 DNA reads as TGTGCCAGCAGCTTCCTCGGGGGAGTGGGAGAGACCCAGTACTTC. This gives the protein CASSFLGGVGETQYF.

The V and J genes are TRBV11-2 and TRBJ2-5, with 7 bases matching TRBD1. Germline values: CDR1 SGHAT, CDR2 FQNNGV. There are 14 residues in the CDR3. V shed 5 bases, J shed 4 bases, and the junction held 7 bases outside the gene matches. CDR3 DNA sequence: TGTGCCAGCAGCCTGGGGACAGCCCGAGAGACCCAGTACTTC. This translates into CASSLGTARETQYF.

The rearrangement links TRBV27 to TRBJ2-3, with 9 positions matching TRBD2. Germline V gives CDR1 MNHEY, CDR2 SMNVEV (reference sequence). V lost 3 bases and J lost 1; bases outside the gene matches: 11. This CDR3 comprises 18 residues. CDR3 bases: TGTGCCAGCAGTTTTCGCGGGAGGGCCACGAGGGGCACAGATACGCAGTATTTT. Amino acids: CASSFRGRATRGTDTQYF.

The chain joins TRBV28 to TRBJ2-2, with D possibly matching TRBD2 (5 bases). V was trimmed by 4 bases and J by 6 bases, leaving 15 bases between them. CDR1 MDHEN and CDR2 SYDVKM come from the germline V gene. The CDR3 runs 15 residues. CDR3 region: CASSSWVIGAGELFF. DNA of the CDR3: TGTGCCAGCAGTTCGTGGGTAATCGGGGCCGGGGAGCTGTTTTTT.

CDR3 in DNA: TGTGCCAGCAGCCTGCAGGGGTTTCAAGAGACCCAGTACTTC. It translates to CASSLQGFQETQYF. This chain uses TRBV7-2 with TRBJ2-5; perhaps TRBD1 as D (6 bases). V lost 5 bases, J lost 2 bases, and 12 bases lay in between. Germline V lookup: CDR1 SGHTA, CDR2 FQGNSA. The CDR3 contains 14 residues.

The chain carries TRBV6-1 and TRBJ1-5; 7 nucleotides agree with TRBD1. The CDR3 has 15 amino acids. V dropped 2 bases and J dropped 4; count of bases not matched to a gene: 5. Germline CDR1 reads MNHNS; CDR2 reads SASEGT. The CDR3 DNA sequence: TGTGCCAGCAGTGAAATAGGGGGCGGGAATCAGCCCCAGCATTTT. As protein: CASSEIGGGNQPQHF.

The J gene is TRBJ2-2, the V gene TRBV6-5; unclear D gene. CDR1 and CDR2 (germline): MNHEY, SVGAGI. The length of the CDR3 is 13 residues. V shed 6 bases and J shed 0 bases, with 5 bases lying between them. The DNA of the CDR3 is TGTGCCAGCAGCAACTCGAACACCGGGGAGCTGTTTTTT. This codes for CASSNSNTGELFF.

This clone was found a few times. The V gene is TRBV19, the J gene TRBJ2-5; D might be TRBD1 (5 bases). Germline V gene data show CDR1 as LNHDA and CDR2 as SQIVND (reference sequence). This CDR3 is 14 amino acids long. Trimming took 6 bases from V and 0 from J, leaving 11 bases between them. CDR3: CASSDGHDQETQYF. In nucleotides, the CDR3 is TGTGCCAGTAGCGACGGACACGACCAAGAGACCCAGTACTTC.

The rearrangement links TRBV5-4 to TRBJ2-3; D is unresolved. The CDR3 is 16 amino acids. Germline-derived CDR1 and CDR2 are SGHNT and YYREEE (reference sequence). Trimming cost V 0 bases and J 4 bases, with 15 bases left between them. This chain's CDR3 is CASSLAVSETSDTQYF. The DNA for the CDR3 is TGTGCCAGCAGCTTGGCAGTGTCCGAGACTTCAGATACGCAGTATTTT.

V gene TRBV6-1 combines with J gene TRBJ2-5; no clear D gene. The CDR3 length is 14 residues. The V gene lost 2 bases and the J gene lost 4 bases, with 11 bases spanning the gap. Germline V gene sequence: CDR1 MNHNS, CDR2 SASEGT. CDR3 in amino acids: CASSENTFTETQYF. The CDR3 DNA follows: TGTGCCAGCAGTGAAAACACGTTTACAGAGACCCAGTACTTC.

This clone has only one observation. V and J are TRBV11-2 and TRBJ1-2; 9 bases are a match to TRBD1. Trimming at V came to 0 bases and at J to 7 bases, leaving 6 bases not matched to a gene. The CDR3 spans 15 residues. Germline V gene data show CDR1 as SGHAT and CDR2 as FQNNGV. This CDR3 is CASSLENRGQSGYTF. The CDR3 region has the DNA TGTGCCAGCAGCTTAGAAAACAGGGGGCAGAGTGGCTACACCTTC.

The rearrangement uses TRBV23-1 and TRBJ2-6; a possible D gene is TRBD1 (7 bases). TRBV23-1 is marked as an open reading frame, function uncertain. V lost 6 bases, J lost 0 bases, and 18 bases lay in between. The CDR3 is made up of 18 amino acids. CDR3 sequence reads: CASSLQGTPSSGANVLTF. DNA of the CDR3: TGCGCCAGCAGCCTACAGGGGACTCCAAGCTCTGGGGCCAACGTCCTGACTTTC.

The CDR3 sequence is CATSRGGVNTGELFF. CDR3 coding DNA: TGTGCCACCAGCAGGGGGGGGGTAAACACCGGGGAGCTGTTTTTT. The chain recombines TRBV15 with TRBJ2-2; 7 bases fit TRBD2. The CDR3 runs 15 residues. Germline lookup yields CDR1 LNHNV and CDR2 YYDKDF (reference sequence). Germline trimming cut 3 bases from V and 2 bases from J; bases unmatched to any gene: 3.

This clone occurred a few times. This rearrangement joins TRBV14 to TRBJ2-3; 11 bases are shared with TRBD2. V lost 7 bases and J lost 6; bases outside the gene matches: 3. The CDR3 spans 13 residues. The germline V gene encodes CDR1 SGHDN and CDR2 FVKESK. The CDR3 loop is CASTTSGSDTQYF. The DNA of the CDR3 is TGTGCCAGCACTACTAGCGGGAGCGATACGCAGTATTTT. Using reference TRBV14 and TRBJ2-3 for the parts outside the CDR3, the full variable domain is EAGVTQFPSHSVIEKGQTVTLRCDPISGHDNLYWYRRVMGKEIKFLLHFVKESKQDESGMPNNRFLAERTGGTYSTLKVQPAELEDSGVYFCASTTSGSDTQYFGPGTRLTVL.

This rearrangement joins TRBV5-8 to TRBJ2-1; 12 positions match TRBD2. The V segment lost 4 bases and the J segment 5 bases; nucleotides outside the gene matches: 7. CDR3 length: 16 amino acids. Germline CDR1 is SGHTS and CDR2 is YDEGEE. CDR3 amino acids: CASSMTSGSENNEQFF. The CDR3, as DNA: TGTGCCAGCAGCATGACTAGCGGGAGTGAAAACAATGAGCAGTTCTTC.